This entry concerns a single T cell receptor beta chain. The target of this receptor is not known. Per-base qualities were not stored, and no clone one base away is much larger. Including cysteine and phenylalanine, the CDR3 has 13 amino acids. The DNA shown is the 39-base CDR3, in frame from base 1. Libraries were made using 5' RACE. The sequencing machine was an Illumina HiSeq 2500. A second PCR of about 6 to 11 cycles was performed with a sample-barcoded 5' primer and a J-beta primer mix. Each TCR beta cDNA molecule received a unique molecular identifier from a template-switch 5' adaptor carrying 12 random nucleotides. Each sample yielded at least 2.5 million CDR3-containing paired-end reads. The Mint cDNA synthesis kit, primed by a TRBC-specific oligonucleotide, was used to synthesize first-strand cDNA from all RNA. Following uracil-DNA glycosylase treatment, all cDNA underwent a first 18-cycle PCR with the universal primers M1SS and BC2_uni_R. On the authors' methods: For normalization, 1 million high-quality reads, each with a distinct molecular identifier, were randomly selected from each sample. Reads sharing molecular identifiers were discarded rather than binned into consensus sequences. MiTCR, with a Q25 quality threshold and the strictest error-elimination algorithm, was used for CDR3 identification, clonotype clustering and error correction. Lower-bound total TCR beta diversity was estimated with a nonparametric unseen species model using Euler transformation. Starting from the raw public reads, TCRdb applied fastp trimming at Q25, assembled clones with MiXCR and retained in-frame beta chains. Identical CDR3 protein sequences are pooled into one entry, listed with their most common genes and DNA. The V and J calls come from TCRdb's annotation, not from the publication. This sample lists under 750,000 distinct CDR3 sequences; around half were detected once. Approximately 23% of the sample rests with the top ten.

The data belong to a study of blood T cells in healthy people across ages (dated by TCRdb to about 2015). Study-level background: In model experiments, roughly one uniquely barcoded TCR beta cDNA molecule per two T cells was captured by template switching. Age-related changes in TCR beta repertoire diversity were measured in the study by deep sequencing normalized with unique cDNA molecular identifiers. The donors were divided into four age groups: young (average around 16 years), middle-aged (about 40), aged (approximately 64) and long-lived (roughly 86). To avoid experimental bias, donors of different ages were distributed randomly across sequencing lanes. The study analyzed two additional independent replicas of 1 million unique cDNA reads from the same blood draw for two donors, one aged 18 to 30 and one aged 80 or older.

Systemically healthy Caucasian individuals from Russia, around 39 in total and aged about 6 to 100 years, were included as donors. Each donor gave roughly 9 milliliters of peripheral blood, drawn into EDTA-treated Vacutainer tubes. Ficoll-Paque density-gradient centrifugation was used to isolate PBMCs, with at least 6.5 million per sample. Trizol reagent was used to extract total RNA from the PBMCs, yielding at least 6 micrograms per sample. For every donor, an aliquot of PBMCs went through flow cytometry to measure the percentages of naive CD45RAhigh/CD27high T cells. The study at large found these results: Estimates of total diversity based on one million sequenced T cells were considered lower bounds and underestimates. Because the CMV infection status of the donors was unknown, age-related changes in expanded clonotypes may potentially have been confounded. Observed TCR beta diversity correlated strongly with the percentage of naive T cells measured by flow cytometry. Compared with the aged group, the long-lived group had more naive CD4+ T cells, fewer expanded clones and increased TCR diversity, a pattern suggesting age selection. Bulk unsorted PBMC profiling prevented conclusive comparison of naive and antigen-experienced compartments. As age increased, observed TCR beta diversity per million T cells dropped in a roughly linear way, and a significant reduction was already evident by age roughly 40.

In this chain, TRBV21-1 is recombined with TRBJ2-5. TRBV21-1 is a pseudogene locus. Material: blood. This clonotype was obtained from a man older than 75 in good health. The CDR3: CASSKDRGKTQYF. The sequence in DNA is TGTGCCAGCAGCAAAGATCGAGGAAAGACCCAGTACTTC.